Listed here are 24 T cell receptor beta chains from one sample, sequenced in a study of shared clonotypes between healthy human individuals. Only in-frame clones appear in the TCRdb table, and some are missing; sequencing was by immunoSEQ multiplex PCR. The sample yields around 320,000 clones, about nine tenths seen once. Source material: memory CD8+ T cells sorted from blood. The subset denotes: CD45RO+ cells pooled with CCR7-negative TemRA cells. These receptors were collected from a young man in good health.

V is TRBV6-5 and J is TRBJ2-2; the D is unclear. The CDR3 extends over 14 amino acids. V lost 6 bases and J lost 1, with 9 bases in between. CDR1 is MNHEY and CDR2 is SVGAGI in the germline V gene. CDR3 amino acids: CASSLGLNTGELFF. CDR3 coding DNA: TGTGCCAGCAGCCTCGGCCTGAACACCGGGGAGCTGTTTTTT.

CDR3 DNA: TGTGCCAGCAGACCCTACAGGGGATTAAATGAAAAACTGTTTTTT. Translation: CASRPYRGLNEKLFF. The chain uses TRBV6-5 and TRBJ1-4; 7 nucleotides match TRBD1. With V trimmed by 6 bases and J by 5 bases, 9 bases remained unmatched. CDR1 is MNHEY, CDR2 SVGAGI, per germline. The CDR3 has 15 residues.

The chain has TRBV30 and TRBJ1-1, with a possible D match to TRBD1 (6 bases). V lost 1 base, J lost 6 bases, and 21 bases lay in between. Germline CDR1 and CDR2: GTSNPN and SVGIG (reference sequence). The CDR3 loop spans 16 amino acids. The CDR3 here is CAWSGPFLSGTPEAFF. DNA for the CDR3: TGTGCCTGGAGTGGGCCCTTCCTCTCCGGGACACCTGAAGCTTTCTTT.

The V gene is TRBV4-3, the J gene TRBJ2-7, with D perhaps given as TRBD1 or TRBD2 (5 bases each). CDR3 length: 16 amino acids. Trimming removed 0 bases at V and 2 bases at J, with 14 bases between. CDR1 and CDR2 (germline): LGHNA, YSLEER. CDR3: CASSQDLGTGTYEQYF. The DNA of the CDR3 is TGCGCCAGCAGCCAAGATCTTGGGACCGGAACCTACGAGCAGTACTTC.

The chain employs TRBV4-3 and TRBJ2-2; D remains unclear. The CDR3 has 14 residues. Germline V lookup: CDR1 LGHNA, CDR2 YSLEER. With 5 bases removed from V and 1 base from J, the gap between germline ends came to 8 bases. The CDR3 here is CASSYSVNTGELFF. CDR3 coding DNA: TGCGCCAGCAGCTACTCAGTGAACACCGGGGAGCTGTTTTTT.

The gene calls are TRBV11-2 and TRBJ1-1; D is unresolved. The CDR3 runs 11 residues. Trimming cost V 0 bases and J 7 bases, with 3 bases left between them. The germline V gene encodes CDR1 SGHAT and CDR2 FQNNGV. In nucleotides, the CDR3 is TGTGCCAGCAGCTTAGATGGTGAAGCTTTCTTT. Translated: CASSLDGEAFF.

The chain couples TRBV27 to TRBJ2-7; D is possibly TRBD2 (6 bases). The CDR3 covers 14 residues. V was clipped by 5 bases and J by 4 bases, with 15 bases between them. The V gene's germline CDR1 is MNHEY and CDR2 SMNVEV (reference sequence). The CDR3 spells CASSLAGWGYEQYF. The CDR3 nucleotides read TGTGCCAGCAGTCTCGCGGGGTGGGGTTACGAGCAGTACTTC.

This chain uses TRBV7-8 with TRBJ2-2, with D hard to call. Per germline, CDR1 SGHVS and CDR2 FQNEAQ. The length of the CDR3 is 16 residues. The V end lost 3 bases, the J end lost 4 bases, and 15 bases lay between the germline ends. The CDR3, as DNA: TGTGCCAGCAGCTTTAACAGAAGGCTACGCACCGGGGAGCTGTTTTTT. Its translation is CASSFNRRLRTGELFF.

The J gene is TRBJ2-1, the V gene TRBV7-9; D remains unclear. The V and J ends lost 4 bases and 4 bases respectively, with 8 bases between them. The germline V gene has CDR1 SEHNR and CDR2 FQNEAQ (reference sequence). The CDR3 has 13 residues. CDR3 loop: CASSSTLYNEQFF. For the CDR3, the DNA is TGTGCCAGCAGCTCTACCCTATACAATGAGCAGTTCTTC.

The chain carries TRBV28 and TRBJ2-1; 9 bases line up with TRBD2. Per germline, CDR1 MDHEN and CDR2 SYDVKM. V dropped 8 bases and J dropped 7; count of bases not matched to a gene: 12. The CDR3 length is 15 residues. The CDR3, as DNA: TGTGCCAGCGACCCTAGCGGGGAGGAATGGAATGAGCAGTTCTTC. This encodes CASDPSGEEWNEQFF.

J is TRBJ2-7 and V is TRBV7-9, with 10 bases that match TRBD2. Germline CDR1 reads SEHNR; CDR2 reads FQNEAQ (reference sequence). The CDR3 has 15 amino acids. The J segment lost 0 bases and the V segment lost 6 bases, leaving 5 bases of the junction unmatched. CDR3 coding DNA: TGTGCCAGCAGTCTTAGCGGGGGGAGCTCCTACGAGCAGTACTTC. Amino acid sequence: CASSLSGGSSYEQYF.

The V gene is TRBV13, the J gene TRBJ1-2, with D perhaps TRBD1 (5 bases). The germline V and J ends were trimmed by 4 bases and 4 bases, with 25 bases remaining between them. Germline V gives CDR1 PRHDT, CDR2 FYEKMQ (reference sequence). CDR3 length equals 18 residues. The DNA for the CDR3 is TGTGCCAGCAGCTACAACACACCCCGCAAGGGGCTGGTCTATGGCTACACCTTC. Its translation is CASSYNTPRKGLVYGYTF.

The V call is TRBV28, the J call TRBJ2-7; 7 bases fit TRBD2. The CDR3 consists of 12 residues. V shed 11 bases and J 6 bases; nucleotides not matched to a gene: 10. Germline V lookup: CDR1 MDHEN, CDR2 SYDVKM. The CDR3 region is CAVGGTKAEQYF. In DNA, the CDR3 is TGTGCCGTCGGGGGGACGAAAGCCGAGCAGTACTTC.

The chain employs TRBV5-6 and TRBJ1-6; unclear D gene. Germline CDR1 is SGHDT and CDR2 is YYEEEE. The CDR3 sequence is 14 residues long. V lost 3 bases to trimming and J lost 10 bases, with 14 bases between them. The CDR3 loop is CASSWPRTTSPLHF. In DNA form, the CDR3 reads TGTGCCAGCAGCTGGCCCAGAACGACCTCACCCCTCCACTTT.

The chain uses TRBV9 and TRBJ1-1, with D maybe TRBD1 (5 bases). This CDR3 has 14 residues. The germline V gene has CDR1 SGDLS and CDR2 YYNGEE. Trimming pared 0 bases from V and 10 bases from J, leaving 16 bases between. In DNA, the CDR3 is TGTGCCAGCAGCGTAGATCAGGGAAGAGGAGGAGCTTTCTTT. This sequence encodes CASSVDQGRGGAFF. The complete variable domain, with remaining parts taken from reference TRBV9 and TRBJ1-1, reads DSGVTQTPKHLITATGQRVTLRCSPRSGDLSVYWYQQSLDQGLQFLIQYYNGEERAKGNILERFSAQQFPDLHSELNLSSLELGDSALYFCASSVDQGRGGAFFGQGTRLTVV.

The gene calls are TRBV19 and TRBJ2-5, with a weak D call TRBD1 (5 bases). This CDR3 comprises 13 residues. Per germline, CDR1 LNHDA and CDR2 SQIVND (reference sequence). The V and J ends lost 7 bases and 5 bases respectively, with 14 bases between them. CDR3 DNA: TGTGCCAGTACCGATGCCAGGGTTGAGACCCAGTACTTC. This sequence encodes CASTDARVETQYF. Filled out from reference TRBV19 and TRBJ2-5, the complete variable domain reads DGGITQSPKYLFRKEGQNVTLSCEQNLNHDAMYWYRQDPGQGLRLIYYSQIVNDFQKGDIAEGYSVSREKKESFPLTVTSAQKNPTAFYLCASTDARVETQYFGPGTRLLVL.

J is TRBJ2-3 and V is TRBV5-1; 11 bases align to TRBD2. CDR3 length equals 16 residues. Trimming took 8 bases from V and 1 from J; bases not matched to a gene: 9. Germline CDR1 is SGHRS and CDR2 is YFSETQ. The CDR3 nucleotides are TGCGCCAGTACTAGCGGGAGAAACCCTGGCACAGATACGCAGTATTTT. Protein sequence: CASTSGRNPGTDTQYF.

V is TRBV6-5 and J is TRBJ1-4, with D perhaps matching TRBD1 (5 bases). This CDR3 region has 15 residues. Per germline, CDR1 MNHEY and CDR2 SVGAGI. V was trimmed by 2 bases and J by 5 bases, leaving 12 bases between them. The CDR3 coding sequence is TGTGCCAGCAGTTACCTGACAGACCCGAATGAAAAACTGTTTTTT. It codes for CASSYLTDPNEKLFF.

As concerns this clone: This may stem from a read error, because a much larger clone lies one nucleotide away. The V and J genes are TRBV7-6 and TRBJ2-5, with TRBD2 matching over 12 bases. Germline CDR1 reads SGHVS; CDR2 reads FNYEAQ. CDR3 length equals 15 residues. Losses at the gene ends were 5 bases for V and 5 bases for J; bases not matched to a gene: 6. The CDR3 DNA follows: TGTGCCAGCAGCAGGACTAGCGGGGCCGAGGAGACCCAGTACTTC. Protein: CASSRTSGAEETQYF.

J is TRBJ2-1 and V is TRBV7-6, with 8 bases matching TRBD2. Per the germline V gene, CDR1 is SGHVS and CDR2 is FNYEAQ. This CDR3 spans 16 amino acids. With V trimmed by 5 bases and J by 2 bases, 8 bases remained unmatched. This chain's CDR3 is CASSRGVAGTYNEQFF. Here the CDR3 DNA reads TGTGCCAGCAGCCGTGGGGTAGCGGGAACCTACAATGAGCAGTTCTTC.

This chain uses TRBV13 with TRBJ2-7, with TRBD1 as a possible D gene (5 bases). CDR1 is PRHDT and CDR2 is FYEKMQ in the germline V gene (reference sequence). Trimming stripped 4 bases from V and 5 bases from J, with 12 bases between. The CDR3 runs 13 residues. CDR3 sequence reads: CASSSELRDEQYF. CDR3 DNA: TGTGCCAGCAGCTCGGAGCTCAGGGACGAGCAGTACTTC.

Note on this clone: Distinct nucleotide sequences in the sample also encode this CDR3. The gene calls are TRBV19 and TRBJ2-3; D not resolved. Germline V gene data show CDR1 as LNHDA and CDR2 as SQIVND (reference sequence). The germline V and J ends were trimmed by 3 bases and 0 bases, with 10 bases remaining between them. This CDR3 contains 15 residues. The CDR3 loop is CASSILGGSTDTQYF. The CDR3 DNA reads as TGTGCCAGTAGTATTTTGGGCGGTAGCACAGATACGCAGTATTTT.

The chain links TRBV5-1 to TRBJ2-2, with 7 bases aligning to TRBD1. The CDR3 is made up of 15 amino acids. V gave up 0 bases and J gave up 6 bases; unmatched junction bases: 5. The germline V gene encodes CDR1 SGHRS and CDR2 YFSETQ. As DNA, the CDR3 is TGCGCCAGCAGCTTGGAGGGGGCATCAGCCGGGGAGCTGTTTTTT. This gives the protein CASSLEGASAGELFF.

This clone has a single count. The DNA of the CDR3 is TGTGCCAGCAGTTACCTAGCGGGAGCCACCGGGGAGCTGTTTTTT. Protein sequence: CASSYLAGATGELFF. This chain links TRBV6-5 with TRBJ2-2; 10 positions match TRBD2. CDR1 is MNHEY and CDR2 is SVGAGI in the germline V gene. The CDR3 spans 15 residues. Losses at the gene ends were 2 bases for V and 4 bases for J; bases not matched to a gene: 1.